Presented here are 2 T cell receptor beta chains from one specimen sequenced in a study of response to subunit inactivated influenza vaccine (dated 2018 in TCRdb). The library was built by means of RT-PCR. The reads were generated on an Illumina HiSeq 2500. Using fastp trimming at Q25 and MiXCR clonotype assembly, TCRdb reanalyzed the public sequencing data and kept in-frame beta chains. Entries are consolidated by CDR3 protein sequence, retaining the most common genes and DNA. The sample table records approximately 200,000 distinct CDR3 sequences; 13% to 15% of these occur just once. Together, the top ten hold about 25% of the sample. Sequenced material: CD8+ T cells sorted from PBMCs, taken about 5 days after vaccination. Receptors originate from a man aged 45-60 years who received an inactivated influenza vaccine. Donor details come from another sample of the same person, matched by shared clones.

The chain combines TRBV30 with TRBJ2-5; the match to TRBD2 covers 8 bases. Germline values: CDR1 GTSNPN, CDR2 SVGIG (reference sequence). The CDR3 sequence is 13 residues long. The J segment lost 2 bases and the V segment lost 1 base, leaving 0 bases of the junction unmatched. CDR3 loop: CAWSGLAQETQYF. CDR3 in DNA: TGTGCCTGGAGTGGACTAGCGCAAGAGACCCAGTACTTC. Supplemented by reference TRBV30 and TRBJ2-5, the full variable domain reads SQTIHQWPATLVQPVGSPLSLECTVEGTSNPNLYWYRQAAGRGLQLLFYSVGIGQISSEVPQNLSASRPQDRQFILSSKKLLLSDSGFYLCAWSGLAQETQYFGPGTRLLVL.

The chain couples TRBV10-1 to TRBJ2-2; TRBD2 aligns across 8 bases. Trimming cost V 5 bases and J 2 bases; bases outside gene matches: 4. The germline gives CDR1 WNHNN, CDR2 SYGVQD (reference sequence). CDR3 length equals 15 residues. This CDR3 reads CASSKTSGNTGELFF. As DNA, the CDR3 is TGCGCCAGCAGTAAAACTAGCGGTAACACCGGGGAGCTGTTTTTT.